These 5 T cell receptor beta chains originate from one sample sequenced in a study of cytomegalovirus exposure and HLA in healthy donors. The primer mix had 60 Vbeta and 13 Jbeta primers. This table comes from immunoSEQ multiplex PCR, and its TCRdb copy is limited to in-frame clones, with some not included. This sample's table has 200,000 or so clones. Sequencing was performed on PBMCs. These receptors were taken from a boy younger than 18 in good health and CMV-seronegative.

This chain connects TRBV30 to TRBJ1-2; 8 nucleotides agree with TRBD1. Per the germline V gene, CDR1 is GTSNPN and CDR2 is SVGIG (reference sequence). The CDR3 sequence is 17 residues long. V was clipped by 0 bases and J by 7 bases; unmatched bases: 16. The CDR3 loop is CAWSVAYTGQGVAGYTF. The CDR3 nucleotides read TGTGCCTGGAGTGTTGCGTATACCGGACAGGGTGTGGCTGGCTACACCTTC.

V and J are TRBV7-9 and TRBJ1-2; 10 positions agree with TRBD1. V trimming: 4 bases; J trimming: 6 bases; junction bases outside the gene matches: 5. Germline V gene data show CDR1 as SEHNR and CDR2 as FQNEAQ (reference sequence). CDR3 length: 14 residues. The CDR3, as DNA: TGTGCCAGCAGCTACCGGGACAGGGGCGATGGCTACACCTTC. It codes for CASSYRDRGDGYTF.

The V and J genes are TRBV28 and TRBJ1-2, with TRBD1 identical over 9 bases. This CDR3 contains 14 residues. The V segment lost 5 bases and the J segment 8 bases; nucleotides outside the gene matches: 9. Germline CDR1 reads MDHEN; CDR2 reads SYDVKM. The DNA for the CDR3 is TGTGCCAGCAGTGTCCCCGGGACAGGGTTAGGCTACACCTTC. This encodes CASSVPGTGLGYTF.

CDR3 sequence: CASSQMAGEGYTF. The CDR3 DNA is TGCGCCAGCAGCCAGATGGCAGGGGAGGGCTACACCTTC. The rearrangement uses TRBV4-1 and TRBJ1-2; perhaps TRBD1 as D (6 bases). Trimming pared 3 bases from V and 8 bases from J, leaving 13 bases between. The CDR3 covers 13 residues. Germline V gives CDR1 MGHRA, CDR2 YSYEKL.

The genes are TRBV11-2 and TRBJ2-5; D ambiguous. The CDR3 consists of 15 residues. Between the trimmed V and J ends, which lost 2 bases and 1 base, there was a span of 11 bases. Per the germline V gene, CDR1 is SGHAT and CDR2 is FQNNGV. CDR3 nucleotides: TGTGCCAGCAGCTTACTTTCGGCAGGCCAAGAGACCCAGTACTTC. Protein sequence: CASSLLSAGQETQYF.